This T cell receptor (beta chain) stems from a study of cytomegalovirus exposure and HLA in healthy donors. Study findings and constraints: The classifier reportedly diagnosed cytomegalovirus status with high specificity and sensitivity.

This CDR3 comprises 13 residues. Trimming shortened V by 6 bases and J by 5 bases, and 13 bases separated the two germline ends. Germline-derived CDR1 and CDR2 are SNHLY and FYNNEI. PCR involved 60 Vbeta and 13 Jbeta primers. Method: immunoSEQ multiplex PCR; TCRdb's copy keeps in-frame clones and lacks some. The sample includes fewer than 150,000 clones, 76% seen only once; the top ten take approximately 16%. With regard to this clone: Its antigen is currently unknown.

Sequencing was performed on PBMCs. This chain uses TRBV2 with TRBJ1-2; D perhaps matches TRBD1 (5 bases). The sequence derives from a man aged 45-65 years in good health and CMV-seropositive. The CDR3 sequence is CASRPGKEYGYTF. The CDR3 DNA follows: TGTGCCAGCAGGCCAGGGAAGGAGTATGGCTACACCTTC.